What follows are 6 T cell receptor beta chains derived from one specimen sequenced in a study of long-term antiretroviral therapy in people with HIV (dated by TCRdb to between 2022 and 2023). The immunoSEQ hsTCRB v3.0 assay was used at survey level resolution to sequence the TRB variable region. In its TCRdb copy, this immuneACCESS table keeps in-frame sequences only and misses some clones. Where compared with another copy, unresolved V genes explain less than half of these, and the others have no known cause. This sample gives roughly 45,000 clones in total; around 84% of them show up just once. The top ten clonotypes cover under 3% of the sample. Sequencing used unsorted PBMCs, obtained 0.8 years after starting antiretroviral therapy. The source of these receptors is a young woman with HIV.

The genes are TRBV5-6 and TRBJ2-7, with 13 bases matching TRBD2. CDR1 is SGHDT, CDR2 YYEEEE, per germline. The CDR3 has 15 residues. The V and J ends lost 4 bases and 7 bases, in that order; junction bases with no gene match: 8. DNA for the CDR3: TGTGCCAGCAGCCTGGGACTAGCGGGATCTGGGGAGCAGTACTTC. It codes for CASSLGLAGSGEQYF. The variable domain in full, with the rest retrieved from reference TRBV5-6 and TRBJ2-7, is DAGVTQSPTHLIKTRGQQVTLRCSPKSGHDTVSWYQQALGQGPQFIFQYYEEEERQRGNFPDRFSGHQFPNYSSELNVNALLLGDSALYLCASSLGLAGSGEQYFGPGTRLTVT.

This chain's CDR3 is CASSFGGTYEQYF. As DNA, the CDR3 is TGTGCCAGCAGTTTTGGAGGTACCTACGAGCAGTACTTC. The chain links TRBV28 to TRBJ2-7, with a possible D match to TRBD2 (5 bases). Trimming left V 3 bases short and J 2 bases short, with 8 bases between. The CDR3 totals 13 residues. Germline lookup yields CDR1 MDHEN and CDR2 SYDVKM.

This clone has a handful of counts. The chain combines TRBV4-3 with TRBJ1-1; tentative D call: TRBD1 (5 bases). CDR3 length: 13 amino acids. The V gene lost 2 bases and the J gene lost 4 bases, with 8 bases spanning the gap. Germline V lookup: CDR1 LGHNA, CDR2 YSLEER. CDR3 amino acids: CASSQSGTTEAFF. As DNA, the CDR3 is TGCGCCAGCAGCCAATCGGGGACCACTGAAGCTTTCTTT.

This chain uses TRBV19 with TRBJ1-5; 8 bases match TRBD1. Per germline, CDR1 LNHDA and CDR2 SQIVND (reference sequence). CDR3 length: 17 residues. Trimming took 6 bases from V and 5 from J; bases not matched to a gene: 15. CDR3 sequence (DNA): TGTGCCAGTAGCCCTTGGAACGACAGGGGTCTCGATCAGCCCCAGCATTTT. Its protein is CASSPWNDRGLDQPQHF.

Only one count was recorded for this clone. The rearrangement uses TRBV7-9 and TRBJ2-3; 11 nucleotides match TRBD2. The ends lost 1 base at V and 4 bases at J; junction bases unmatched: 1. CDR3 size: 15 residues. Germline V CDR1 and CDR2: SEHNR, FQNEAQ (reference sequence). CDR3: CASSLVAGGSDTQYF. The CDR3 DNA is TGTGCCAGCAGCTTAGTAGCGGGAGGGTCAGATACGCAGTATTTT.

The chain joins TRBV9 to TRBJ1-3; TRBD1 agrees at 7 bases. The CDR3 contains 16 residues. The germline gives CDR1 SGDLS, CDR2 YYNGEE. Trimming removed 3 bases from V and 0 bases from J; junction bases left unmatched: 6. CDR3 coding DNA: TGTGCCAGCAGCGCGAGACAGGGAAACTCTGGAAACACCATATATTTT. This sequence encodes CASSARQGNSGNTIYF.